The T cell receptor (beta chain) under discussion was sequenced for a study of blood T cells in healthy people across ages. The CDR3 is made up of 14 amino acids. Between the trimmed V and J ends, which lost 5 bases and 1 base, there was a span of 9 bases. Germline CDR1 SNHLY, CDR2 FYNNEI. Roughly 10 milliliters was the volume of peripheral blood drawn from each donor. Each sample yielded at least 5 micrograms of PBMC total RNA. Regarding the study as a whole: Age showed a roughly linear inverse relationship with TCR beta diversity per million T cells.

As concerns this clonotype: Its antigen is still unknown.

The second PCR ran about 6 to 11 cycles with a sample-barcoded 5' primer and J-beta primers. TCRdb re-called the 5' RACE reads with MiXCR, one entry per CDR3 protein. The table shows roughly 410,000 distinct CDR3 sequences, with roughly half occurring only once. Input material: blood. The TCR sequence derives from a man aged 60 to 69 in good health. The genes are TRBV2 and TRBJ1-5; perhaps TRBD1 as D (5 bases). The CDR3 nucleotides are TGTGCCAGCAGTATGGGACTGAGCAATCAGCCCCAGCATTTT. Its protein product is CASSMGLSNQPQHF.